This is a list of T cell receptor beta chains from one sample in a study of blood T cell repertoires in COVID-19. Here immunoSEQ multiplex PCR was the method, and the copy in TCRdb shows in-frame clones only, minus some. Of 280,000 or so clones listed, 83% are singletons. The sample comprised peripheral blood. Receptors were obtained from a woman between 50 and 59 years old who had recovered from COVID-19. The CDR3 runs from the conserved cysteine through the conserved F or W.

TRBV16,TRBJ2-7,CASKTSGSIYEQYF
TRBV6-2/TRBV6-3,TRBJ2-7,CASSNFGSATRYEQYF
TRBV5-4,TRBJ1-5,CASSQQGSAQPQHF
TRBV30,TRBJ2-1,CAWKYSGRARNEQFF
TRBV10-3,TRBJ1-5,CAISDPGNQPQHF
TRBV5-5,TRBJ2-7,CASSLDWRERYEQYF
TRBV28,TRBJ1-4,CASSLKHEKLFF
TRBV6-2/TRBV6-3,TRBJ1-5,CASSYYGRSGGPQPQHF
TRBV19,TRBJ1-1,CASRMGAEAFF
TRBV25-1,TRBJ2-1,CASSEQDGGEQFF
TRBV6-7,TRBJ2-2,CASSFRVIAGELFF
TRBV30,TRBJ2-7,CAWNRGTASYEQYF
TRBV11-2,TRBJ2-7,CASSSGVSHEQYF
TRBV4-1,TRBJ2-2,CASSEDLAGGANTGELFF
TRBV10-3,TRBJ2-1,CAMGRVNNEQFF
TRBV6-4,TRBJ2-3,CASSATGGTDTQYF
TRBV7-2,TRBJ2-7,CASSLWGLGGDEQYF
TRBV18,TRBJ2-1,CASSPPAAYTGSYNEQFF
TRBV5-4,TRBJ2-1,CASSSQGNVWTEQFF
TRBV11-2,TRBJ1-1,CASSLQAGTEAFF
TRBV27,TRBJ1-1,CASTRPGGTEAFF
TRBV7-2,TRBJ2-1,CASSLDLAGVNEQFF
TRBV24-1,TRBJ2-2,CAGDREDGGTGELFF
TRBV29-1,TRBJ2-3,CSADGQGIAGGPSTDTQYF
TRBV4-2,TRBJ2-2,CASSQQGALGGELFF
TRBV19,TRBJ2-7,CASRGARGSSYEQYF
TRBV6-5,TRBJ1-5,CASRPGGGNQPQHF
TRBV28,TRBJ2-7,CASSLAGTGIDEQYF
TRBV7-2,TRBJ1-2,CAVRGKDYGYTF
TRBV4-3,TRBJ1-5,CASSLRPGDSNQPQHF
TRBV2,TRBJ2-7,CASSEGGQVSYEQYF
TRBV28,TRBJ2-4,CASGLAGGLGNIQYF
TRBV18,TRBJ2-1,CASSRNTPLAGDPNEQFF
TRBV5-4,TRBJ2-2,CASSLIWGRDTGELFF
TRBV19,TRBJ2-3,CASSIRTATIGDTQYF
TRBV6-5,TRBJ1-2,CASSRDTANYGYTF
TRBV10-3,TRBJ2-7,CAIRPGFSVYEQYF
TRBV7-9,TRBJ1-2,CASSLGWAVVQGANYGYTF
TRBV5-1,TRBJ1-2,CASSPPGARGYTF
TRBV28,TRBJ1-2,CASSSRQGANYGYTF
TRBV28,TRBJ2-7,CASSFTPTGGPTRFPYEQYF
TRBV15,TRBJ1-1,CATSRIPGQRAFF
TRBV7-9,TRBJ1-2,CASRWGHSETGYTF
TRBV27,TRBJ1-4,CASSLAGRHNEKLFF
TRBV7-2,TRBJ1-1,CASSSYRNTEAFF
TRBV18,TRBJ2-7,CASSPRDLSSYEQYF
TRBV9,TRBJ2-1,CASSPSLGTSGYNEQFF
TRBV5-1,TRBJ1-4,CASSLADSLNEKLFF
TRBV2,TRBJ1-6,CASRTEYNSPLHF
TRBV27,TRBJ1-4,CANHRGPEKLFF
TRBV24-1,TRBJ2-5,CATSDFNRARETQYF
TRBV27,TRBJ2-3,CASSSGGMAQYF
TRBV6-2/TRBV6-3,TRBJ2-5,CASSMGGGLGIETQYF
TRBV27,TRBJ1-5,CASRRGSPNQPQHF
TRBV9,TRBJ1-2,CASSEGQGGYGYTF
TRBV30,TRBJ2-3,CAWSVLLGQSTTQYF
TRBV14,TRBJ2-2,CASSLRQGSAGELFF
TRBV6-5,TRBJ2-1,CASSHNFGAYNEQFF
TRBV7-9,TRBJ2-3,CASSLGTGSSTDTQYF